One and the same sample provided the 26 T cell receptor beta chains below, sequenced in a study of OX40 agonist ivuxolimab in advanced cancers. The method was the immunoSEQ multiplex PCR assay. What TCRdb holds here is the immuneACCESS table cut down to in-frame rearrangements. Part of the clones is not present; checked against another copy, under half of the missing clones reflect an unresolved V gene, and the others are unexplained. A total of approximately 80,000 clones appear in this sample, 90% to 95% of them only once. The ten largest clonotypes hold 8.5% to 10% of the sample. The source material was CD4+ or CD8+ T cells sorted from blood, sampled in a trial of the OX40 agonist ivuxolimab. The receptors were gathered from an adult with an advanced solid tumor such as melanoma, head and neck, liver or kidney cancer.

The chain is built from TRBV28 and TRBJ2-7; TRBD1 might be the D (6 bases). This CDR3 is built from 14 residues. Germline-derived CDR1 and CDR2 are MDHEN and SYDVKM. With 8 bases removed from V and 2 bases from J, the gap between germline ends came to 16 bases. The CDR3 reads CASGSDRTTYEQYF. The CDR3 bases are TGTGCCAGCGGCTCCGACAGGACAACCTACGAGCAGTACTTC.

The rearrangement links TRBV4-3 to TRBJ2-7; D may match TRBD1 or TRBD2 (5 bases each). In germline, CDR1 is LGHNA, CDR2 YSLEER. Deletions cut 1 base from V and 0 bases from J, with 10 bases between. The CDR3 has 15 amino acids. This CDR3 is CASSQGRDHSYEQYF. The CDR3 region has the DNA TGCGCCAGCAGCCAAGGCCGGGACCACTCCTACGAGCAGTACTTC.

Note on this clone: Distinct nucleotide sequences in the sample also encode this CDR3. The CDR3 spells CASSSGLNKETQYF. The CDR3 bases are TGTGCCAGCAGCTCGGGTCTAAACAAAGAGACCCAGTACTTC. The chain carries TRBV7-9 and TRBJ2-5; no reliable D call. The length of the CDR3 is 14 residues. CDR1 and CDR2 (germline): SEHNR, FQNEAQ (reference sequence). V lost 4 bases to trimming and J lost 3 bases, with 12 bases between them.

The chain combines TRBV7-2 with TRBJ2-5; the match to TRBD2 covers 8 bases. J gave up 3 bases and V 1 base, and 4 bases lay outside the gene matches. This CDR3 has 15 residues. Germline assignment: CDR1 SGHTA and CDR2 FQGNSA. The CDR3: CASSLGGTSKETQYF. DNA for the CDR3: TGTGCCAGCAGCTTAGGAGGGACTAGTAAAGAGACCCAGTACTTC.

This chain joins TRBV5-6 and TRBJ2-7; TRBD2 aligns across 9 bases. V shed 1 base, J shed 5 bases, and the junction held 7 bases outside the gene matches. Germline V lookup: CDR1 SGHDT, CDR2 YYEEEE. CDR3 length equals 15 residues. The CDR3 reads CASSLWGGRANEQYF. CDR3 sequence (DNA): TGTGCCAGCAGCTTGTGGGGCGGGAGGGCCAACGAGCAGTACTTC.

V and J are TRBV27 and TRBJ2-5; 10 nucleotides line up with TRBD2. The assigned J gene may be wrong: the sequence end matches TRBJ2-7 better. The CDR3 extends over 19 amino acids. Germline-derived CDR1 and CDR2 are MNHEY and SMNVEV (reference sequence). CDR3 nucleotide sequence: TGTGCCAGCAGTACCACAACCTCGAGCGGGAGGGCACCTACTTACGAGCAGTACTTC. As protein: CASSTTTSSGRAPTYEQYF.

This chain uses TRBV7-9 with TRBJ1-5; D remains unclear. The CDR3 contains 15 residues. Germline-derived CDR1 and CDR2 are SEHNR and FQNEAQ (reference sequence). The V end was cut by 0 bases, the J end by 5 bases, with 11 bases between. The CDR3, as DNA: TGTGCCAGCAGCTTAGCGTTCGGGAATGATCAGCCCCAGCATTTT. This codes for CASSLAFGNDQPQHF. Together with reference TRBV7-9 and TRBJ1-5, the CDR3 gives the full variable domain: DTGVSQNPRHKITKRGQNVTFRCDPISEHNRLYWYRQTLGQGPEFLTYFQNEAQLEKSRLLSDRFSAERPKGSFSTLEIQRTEQGDSAMYLCASSLAFGNDQPQHFGDGTRLSIL.

The J gene is TRBJ2-1, the V gene TRBV9, with D tentatively TRBD2 (6 bases). CDR1 is SGDLS, CDR2 YYNGEE, per germline. V was pared by 4 bases and J by 5 bases, with 16 bases between. This CDR3 spans 15 amino acids. The chain's CDR3 is CASSPWDSGNNEQFF. CDR3 DNA sequence: TGTGCCAGCAGCCCCTGGGACTCCGGGAACAATGAGCAGTTCTTC.

The chain combines TRBV28 with TRBJ2-2; weak D call: TRBD2 (6 bases). The V and J ends lost 6 bases and 8 bases respectively, with 10 bases between them. The CDR3 is 12 residues long. Germline V gene sequence: CDR1 MDHEN, CDR2 SYDVKM. Here the CDR3 DNA reads TGTGCCAGCAGCATTGCGGGGGGGGAGCTGTTTTTT. Its protein product is CASSIAGGELFF.

V and J are TRBV12-2 and TRBJ2-1; TRBD2 is the table's D call, not checked against the DNA. TRBV12-2 is a known pseudogene. The CDR3 is made up of 17 amino acids. The CDR3 DNA reads as TGTGCAAGTCGCTTAGGGGCAGGACTAGCGGATCACAATGAGCAGTTCTTC. This encodes CASRLGAGLADHNEQFF.

V gene TRBV30 combines with J gene TRBJ2-4; perhaps TRBD1 as D (5 bases). The germline V gene encodes CDR1 GTSNPN and CDR2 SVGIG (reference sequence). V was cut by 4 bases and J by 4 bases, with 8 bases left in between. This CDR3 is built from 12 residues. CDR3 DNA sequence: TGTGCCTGGATGGGGCGGAAAAACATTCAGTACTTC. It is translated as CAWMGRKNIQYF.

This clone was seen once. V gene TRBV7-9 combines with J gene TRBJ2-1; D gene uncertain. Per germline, CDR1 SEHNR and CDR2 FQNEAQ (reference sequence). The CDR3 loop spans 15 amino acids. The V and J ends lost 5 bases and 7 bases respectively, with 18 bases between them. As DNA, the CDR3 is TGTGCCAGCAGCCCCTCGGGCGAGATGTGGAATGAGCAGTTCTTC. Residues: CASSPSGEMWNEQFF.

The gene calls are TRBV5-1 and TRBJ1-2, with 11 nucleotides matching TRBD1. V was pared by 3 bases and J by 4 bases, with 5 bases of the junction left unmatched. CDR1 is SGHRS, CDR2 YFSETQ, per germline. The CDR3 is made up of 15 amino acids. The CDR3 region is CASSSGQGASYGYTF. For the CDR3, the DNA is TGCGCCAGCAGCTCTGGACAGGGGGCTTCCTATGGCTACACCTTC.

The chain carries TRBV5-6 and TRBJ2-5; the D gene is possibly TRBD1 (5 bases). The DNA end favors TRBJ2-7, so the J call may be wrong. Germline loops: CDR1 SGHDT, CDR2 YYEEEE. This CDR3 has 12 residues. The CDR3 region has the DNA TGTGCCAGCAGCCAAGACAGCTACGAGCAGTACTTC. This encodes CASSQDSYEQYF.

The gene calls are TRBV25-1 and TRBJ2-7; 12 bases map to TRBD1. The V gene's germline CDR1 is MGHDK and CDR2 SYGVNS. The junction had 6 bases not matched to a gene; V was cut back by 6 bases and J by 6 bases. The CDR3 extends over 14 amino acids. CDR3 loop: CASSTGTGGFEQYF. CDR3 nucleotides: TGTGCCAGCAGCACCGGGACAGGGGGCTTCGAGCAGTACTTC.

Concerning this clone: The junction departs from germline at one end; a sequencing error may be responsible. The chain couples TRBV4-2 to TRBJ2-7, with D hard to call. Germline V gene data show CDR1 as LGHNA and CDR2 as YNFKEQ. This CDR3 has 14 amino acids. The CDR3: CASSKEAGSYEQYF. CDR3 DNA: TGTGCCAGCAGCAAAGAAGCCGGCTCCTACGAGCAGTACTTC.

The rearrangement joins TRBV7-9 to TRBJ2-2, with D maybe TRBD1 (6 bases). V was trimmed by 1 base and J by 6 bases, leaving 9 bases between them. Looked up from germline, CDR1 is SEHNR and CDR2 is FQNEAQ (reference sequence). The CDR3 is made up of 14 amino acids. CDR3 sequence reads: CASSLVGGPGELFF. In DNA form, the CDR3 reads TGTGCCAGCAGCTTAGTAGGGGGTCCCGGGGAGCTGTTTTTT.

This chain connects TRBV7-9 to TRBJ2-7; D remains unclear. V dropped 5 bases and J dropped 1 base, with 12 bases sitting between them. This CDR3 contains 14 residues. Germline V lookup: CDR1 SEHNR, CDR2 FQNEAQ (reference sequence). For the CDR3, the DNA is TGTGCCAGCAGCCCTGTGGCGGCTTCCTACGAGCAGTACTTC. Translated, it gives CASSPVAASYEQYF.

The gene calls are TRBV6-5 and TRBJ2-2; D not certain. The CDR3 is made up of 13 amino acids. Trimming left V 6 bases short and J 3 bases short, with 8 bases between. CDR1 is MNHEY, CDR2 SVGAGI, per germline. The CDR3 sequence is CASRSLDTGELFF. The CDR3 nucleotides are TGTGCCAGCAGGTCGTTAGACACCGGGGAGCTGTTTTTT.

The chain recombines TRBV5-4 with TRBJ1-2, with D maybe TRBD1 (6 bases). Looked up from germline, CDR1 is SGHNT and CDR2 is YYREEE (reference sequence). V lost 4 bases to trimming and J lost 6 bases, with 16 bases between them. The CDR3 contains 14 residues. The chain's CDR3 is CASSGNGGANGYTF. The CDR3 DNA reads TGTGCCAGCAGCGGCAACGGGGGCGCGAATGGCTACACCTTC.

The gene calls are TRBV19 and TRBJ2-1; TRBD2 might be the D (6 bases). Germline V gives CDR1 LNHDA, CDR2 SQIVND (reference sequence). V was trimmed by 2 bases and J by 4 bases, leaving 12 bases between them. CDR3 length: 15 amino acids. CDR3 amino acids: CASSILGGAYNEQFF. The CDR3 coding sequence is TGTGCCAGTAGTATACTCGGCGGGGCTTACAATGAGCAGTTCTTC.

This clone was seen a single time. The chain links TRBV9 to TRBJ2-7; 8 nucleotides align to TRBD2. The CDR3 is 15 amino acids. Germline V lookup: CDR1 SGDLS, CDR2 YYNGEE. The V and J ends lost 4 bases and 5 bases, in that order; junction bases with no gene match: 11. CDR3 residues: CASSLSSGSANEQYF. In nucleotides, the CDR3 is TGTGCCAGCAGCTTATCTAGCGGGTCGGCCAACGAGCAGTACTTC.

Only one count was recorded for this clone. The chain links TRBV11-2 to TRBJ2-5, with TRBD2 identical over 7 bases. The V and J ends lost 1 base and 4 bases, in that order; junction bases with no gene match: 9. Germline V gene lookup returns CDR1 SGHAT and CDR2 FQNNGV. The CDR3 has 16 residues. The CDR3 region has the DNA TGTGCCAGCAGCTTAGGGGTTGGGGAGGGTTCAGAGACCCAGTACTTC. Protein sequence: CASSLGVGEGSETQYF.

The rearrangement links TRBV15 to TRBJ2-3; weak D call: TRBD2 (6 bases). Between the trimmed V and J ends, which lost 5 bases and 2 bases, there was a span of 14 bases. The CDR3 totals 15 residues. Per germline, CDR1 LNHNV and CDR2 YYDKDF (reference sequence). The CDR3 DNA follows: TGTGCCACCAGCCATAAGAGGAGGGCCACAGATACGCAGTATTTT. Its protein is CATSHKRRATDTQYF.

This chain connects TRBV9 to TRBJ2-5, with 13 bases lining up with TRBD2. The CDR3 sequence is 17 residues long. V was pared by 3 bases and J by 5 bases, with 10 bases of the junction left unmatched. Germline values: CDR1 SGDLS, CDR2 YYNGEE. As DNA, the CDR3 is TGTGCCAGCAGCGAAGGACTAGCGGGAGAGGCTTTGGAGACCCAGTACTTC. This codes for CASSEGLAGEALETQYF.

The V gene is TRBV27, the J gene TRBJ2-3; 10 bases are shared with TRBD2. Looked up from germline, CDR1 is MNHEY and CDR2 is SMNVEV (reference sequence). The CDR3 loop spans 16 amino acids. With 4 bases clipped from V and 0 bases from J, the junction kept 4 bases outside the gene matches. The CDR3: CASSSPGLASTDTQYF. The CDR3 coding sequence is TGTGCCAGCAGTTCCCCGGGACTAGCGAGCACAGATACGCAGTATTTT.